The clone carrying this T cell receptor (beta chain) was observed many times. No antigen is known for it. Exclusion followed for patients with uncontrolled infection, other autoimmune disease, pregnancy or lactation. Diagnostic assessment was based on clinical symptoms, serum thyroxine and TRAb, thyroid ultrasound and orbital computed tomography. Germline values: CDR1 SGHTA, CDR2 FQGNSA. This CDR3 is built from 16 residues. The V end was cut by 5 bases, the J end by 0 bases, with 13 bases between. The data derive from a study of T cells in Graves' hyperthyroidism and ophthalmopathy. Study outcomes and limitations: Expanded thyroid clonotypes (above 0.001) were mostly also found in blood. A model using 13 V-J features told ophthalmopathy apart from stable hyperthyroidism.

TCR beta CDR3 region amplification was performed from RNA transcripts. The study used the HTBI primer set for a first-round RT-PCR of the TCR CDR3. MiXCR, run by TCRdb on the multiplex PCR reads, gives a single entry per CDR3 protein. The sample carries 500,000 to 650,000 distinct CDR3 sequences, 40% to 55% recorded once. The chain combines TRBV7-2 with TRBJ2-2, with D possibly matching TRBD1 (5 bases). The sequenced material came from peripheral blood or thyroid tissue (not recorded which). The TCR was taken from an adult woman with Graves' disease, either hyperthyroidism or ophthalmopathy (not recorded which). The CDR3 DNA reads as TGTGCCAGCAGCCAGGGTGCGGTCGCGAACACCGGGGAGCTGTTTTTT. This codes for CASSQGAVANTGELFF.